This entry is about one T cell receptor (beta chain). Its antigen is unidentified. This sample was taken from a study of cytomegalovirus exposure and HLA in healthy donors. Per germline, CDR1 SGHTA and CDR2 FQGTGA. V was shortened by 3 bases and J by 6 bases, with 12 bases between the two germline ends. The CDR3 has 13 amino acids. Study-level findings and limits: Earlier analysis found most TCR beta V segments productive about 87% or about 30% of the time. The study flagged some 170 TCR beta chains as cytomegalovirus-associated.

The PCR had 60 Vbeta and 13 Jbeta primers. Generated by immunoSEQ multiplex PCR, the TCRdb table keeps only in-frame clones and is missing some. The profile covers around 94,000 clones, with approximately 84% appearing a single time and approximately 2.1% taken by the ten largest. The rearrangement links TRBV7-3 to TRBJ2-7; D is undetermined. Sequencing was carried out using PBMCs. This receptor was obtained from a man younger than 30 in good health and CMV-seronegative. The CDR3 nucleotides read TGTGCCAGCAGCTTTGCCGGTCTCGGCGAGCAGTACTTC. Translating it yields CASSFAGLGEQYF. The complete variable domain, with remaining parts taken from reference TRBV7-3 and TRBJ2-7, reads GAGVSQTPSNKVTEKGKYVELRCDPISGHTALYWYRQSLGQGPEFLIYFQGTGAADDSGLPNDRFFAVRPEGSVSTLKIQRTERGDSAVYLCASSFAGLGEQYFGPGTRLTVT.